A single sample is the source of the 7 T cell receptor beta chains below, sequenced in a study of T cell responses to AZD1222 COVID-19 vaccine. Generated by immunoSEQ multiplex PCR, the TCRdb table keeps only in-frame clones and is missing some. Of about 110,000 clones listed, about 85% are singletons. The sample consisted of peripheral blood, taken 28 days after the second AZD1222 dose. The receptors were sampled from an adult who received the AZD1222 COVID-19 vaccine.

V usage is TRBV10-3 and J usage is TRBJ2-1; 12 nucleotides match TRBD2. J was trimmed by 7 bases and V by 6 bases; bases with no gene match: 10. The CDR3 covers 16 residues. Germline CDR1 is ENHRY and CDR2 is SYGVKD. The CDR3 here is CAIRETTSGSGNEQFF. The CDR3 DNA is TGTGCCATCAGGGAGACGACTAGCGGGAGTGGGAATGAGCAGTTCTTC.

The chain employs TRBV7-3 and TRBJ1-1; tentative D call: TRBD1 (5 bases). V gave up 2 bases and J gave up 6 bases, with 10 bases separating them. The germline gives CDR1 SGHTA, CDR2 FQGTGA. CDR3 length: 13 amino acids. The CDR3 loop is CASSLLQGAEAFF. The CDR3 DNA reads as TGTGCCAGCAGCTTACTCCAGGGCGCTGAAGCTTTCTTT.

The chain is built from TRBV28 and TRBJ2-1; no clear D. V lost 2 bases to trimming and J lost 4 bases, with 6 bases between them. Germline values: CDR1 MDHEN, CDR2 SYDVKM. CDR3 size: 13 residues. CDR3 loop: CASSLGGYNEQFF. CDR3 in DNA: TGTGCCAGCAGTTTAGGTGGATACAATGAGCAGTTCTTC.

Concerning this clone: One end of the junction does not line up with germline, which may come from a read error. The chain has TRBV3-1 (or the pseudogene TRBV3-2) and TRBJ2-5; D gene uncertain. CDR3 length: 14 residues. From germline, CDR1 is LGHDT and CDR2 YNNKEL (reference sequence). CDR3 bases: TGTGCCAGCAGCAAAGATCCCGGGTTGGGGACCCAGTACTTC. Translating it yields CASSKDPGLGTQYF.

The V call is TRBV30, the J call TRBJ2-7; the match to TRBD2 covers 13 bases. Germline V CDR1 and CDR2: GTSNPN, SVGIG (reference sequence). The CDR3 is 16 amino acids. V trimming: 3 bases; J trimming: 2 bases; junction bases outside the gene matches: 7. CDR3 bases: TGTGCCTGGAGCAGAGGACTAGCGGGAGCCGCCTACGAGCAGTACTTC. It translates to CAWSRGLAGAAYEQYF.

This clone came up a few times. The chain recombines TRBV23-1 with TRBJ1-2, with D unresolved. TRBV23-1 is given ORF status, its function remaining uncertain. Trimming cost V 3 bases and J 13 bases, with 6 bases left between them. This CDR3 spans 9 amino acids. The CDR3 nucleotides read TGCGCCAGCAGTCAGGGTCGCACCTTC. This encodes CASSQGRTF.

The CDR3 sequence is CATSRIGQPNQPQHF. The CDR3 DNA follows: TGTGCCACCAGCAGGATCGGACAGCCCAATCAGCCCCAGCATTTT. The V and J genes are TRBV15 and TRBJ1-5; maybe TRBD1 (6 bases). V was trimmed by 3 bases and J by 3 bases, leaving 12 bases between them. The CDR3 runs 15 residues. In germline, CDR1 is LNHNV, CDR2 YYDKDF (reference sequence).